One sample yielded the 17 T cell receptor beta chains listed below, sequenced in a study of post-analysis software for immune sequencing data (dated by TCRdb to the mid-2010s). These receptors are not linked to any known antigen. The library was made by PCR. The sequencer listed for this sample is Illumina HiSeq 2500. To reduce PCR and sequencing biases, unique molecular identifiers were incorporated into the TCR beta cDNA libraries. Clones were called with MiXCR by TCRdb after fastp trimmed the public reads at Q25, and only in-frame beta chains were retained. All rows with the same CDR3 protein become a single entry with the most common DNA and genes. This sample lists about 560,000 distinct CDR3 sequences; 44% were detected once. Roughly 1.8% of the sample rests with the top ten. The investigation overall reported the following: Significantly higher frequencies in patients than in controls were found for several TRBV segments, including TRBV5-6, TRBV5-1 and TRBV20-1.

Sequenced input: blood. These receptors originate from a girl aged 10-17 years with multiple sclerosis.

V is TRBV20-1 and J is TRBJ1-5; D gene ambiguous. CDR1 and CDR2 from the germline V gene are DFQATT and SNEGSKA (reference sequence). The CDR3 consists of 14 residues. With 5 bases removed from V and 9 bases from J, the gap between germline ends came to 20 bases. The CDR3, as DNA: TGCAGTGCTCTACATACGGACGGAGTAAGGCCCCAGCATTTT. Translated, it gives CSALHTDGVRPQHF.

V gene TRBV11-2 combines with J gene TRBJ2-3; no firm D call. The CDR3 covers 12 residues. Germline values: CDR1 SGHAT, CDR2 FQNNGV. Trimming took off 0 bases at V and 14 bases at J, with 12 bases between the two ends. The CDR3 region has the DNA TGTGCCAGCAGCTTAGACGCAACCACTCCGTATTTT. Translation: CASSLDATTPYF.

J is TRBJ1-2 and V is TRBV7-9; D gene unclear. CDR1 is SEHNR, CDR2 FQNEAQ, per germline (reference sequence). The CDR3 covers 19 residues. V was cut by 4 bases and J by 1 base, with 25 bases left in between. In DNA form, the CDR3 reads TGTGCCAGCAGCTCCCTACGTACTTATTCGGAACAGAATAACTATGGCTACACCTTC. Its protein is CASSSLRTYSEQNNYGYTF.

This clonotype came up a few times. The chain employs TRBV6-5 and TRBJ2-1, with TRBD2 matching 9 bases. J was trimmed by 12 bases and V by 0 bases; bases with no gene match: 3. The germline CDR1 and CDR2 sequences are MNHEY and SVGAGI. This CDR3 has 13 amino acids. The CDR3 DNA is TGTGCCAGCAGTTACTCGCGGGGGGGTGGGCAGTTCTTC. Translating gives CASSYSRGGGQFF.

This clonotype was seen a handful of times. CDR3 protein: CSVESRDTYEQYF. CDR3 DNA: TGCAGCGTTGAATCCCGGGACACCTACGAGCAGTACTTC. This rearrangement joins TRBV29-1 to TRBJ2-7, with D possibly being TRBD1 (6 bases). V dropped 2 bases and J dropped 2 bases, with 10 bases sitting between them. The CDR3 loop spans 13 amino acids. CDR1 is SQVTM and CDR2 is ANQGSEA in the germline V gene.

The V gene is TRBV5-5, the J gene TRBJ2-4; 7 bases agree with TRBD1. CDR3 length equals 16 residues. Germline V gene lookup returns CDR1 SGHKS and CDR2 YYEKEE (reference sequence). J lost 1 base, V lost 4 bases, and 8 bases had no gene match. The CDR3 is CASSRMTGRAKNIQYF. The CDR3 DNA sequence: TGTGCCAGCAGCAGAATGACAGGGCGCGCCAAAAACATTCAGTACTTC.

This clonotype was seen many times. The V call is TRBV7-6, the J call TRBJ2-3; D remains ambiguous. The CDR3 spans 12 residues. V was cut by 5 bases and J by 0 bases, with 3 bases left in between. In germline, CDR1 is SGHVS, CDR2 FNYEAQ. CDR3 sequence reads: CASSISTDTQYF. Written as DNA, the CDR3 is TGTGCCAGCAGCATTAGCACAGATACGCAGTATTTT.

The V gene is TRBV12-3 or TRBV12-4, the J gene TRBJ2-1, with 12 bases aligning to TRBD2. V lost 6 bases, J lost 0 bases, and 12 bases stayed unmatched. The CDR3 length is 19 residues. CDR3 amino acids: CASSDQGGLAGSSYNEQFF. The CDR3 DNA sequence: TGTGCCAGCAGCGACCAGGGGGGACTAGCGGGTAGCTCCTACAATGAGCAGTTCTTC.

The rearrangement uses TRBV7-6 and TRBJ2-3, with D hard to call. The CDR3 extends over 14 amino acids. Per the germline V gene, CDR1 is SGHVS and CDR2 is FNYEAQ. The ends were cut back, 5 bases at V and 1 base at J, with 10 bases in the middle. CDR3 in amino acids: CASSHGLGTDTQYF. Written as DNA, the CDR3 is TGTGCCAGCAGCCACGGTCTGGGCACAGATACGCAGTATTTT.

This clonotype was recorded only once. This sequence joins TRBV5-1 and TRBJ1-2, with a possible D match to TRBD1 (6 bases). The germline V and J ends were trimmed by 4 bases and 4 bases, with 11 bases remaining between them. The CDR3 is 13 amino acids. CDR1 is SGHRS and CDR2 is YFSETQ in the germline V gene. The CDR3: CASSNRALYGYTF. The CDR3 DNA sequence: TGCGCCAGCAGCAACAGGGCTCTCTATGGCTACACCTTC.

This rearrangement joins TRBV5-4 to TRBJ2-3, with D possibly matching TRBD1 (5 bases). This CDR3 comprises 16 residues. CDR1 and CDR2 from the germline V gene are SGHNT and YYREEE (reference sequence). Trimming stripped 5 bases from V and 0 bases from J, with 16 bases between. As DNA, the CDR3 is TGTGCCAGCAGTCCCCGCGCAGGGAAGAGCACAGATACGCAGTATTTT. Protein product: CASSPRAGKSTDTQYF.

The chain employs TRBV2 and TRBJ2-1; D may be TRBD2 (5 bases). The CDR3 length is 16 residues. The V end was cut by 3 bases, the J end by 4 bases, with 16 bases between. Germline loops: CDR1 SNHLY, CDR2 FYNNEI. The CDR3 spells CASSDRISVPYNEQFF. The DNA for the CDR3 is TGTGCCAGCAGTGACCGTATTAGCGTCCCTTACAATGAGCAGTTCTTC. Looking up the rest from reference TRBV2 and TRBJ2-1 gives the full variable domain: EPEVTQTPSHQVTQMGQEVILRCVPISNHLYFYWYRQILGQKVEFLVSFYNNEISEKSEIFDDQFSVERPDGSNFTLKIRSTKLEDSAMYFCASSDRISVPYNEQFFGPGTRLTVL.

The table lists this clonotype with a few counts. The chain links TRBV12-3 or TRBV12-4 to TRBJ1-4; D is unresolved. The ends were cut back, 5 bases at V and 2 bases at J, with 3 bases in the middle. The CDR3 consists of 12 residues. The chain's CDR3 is CASSRTNEKLFF. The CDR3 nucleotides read TGTGCCAGCAGTCGGACTAATGAAAAACTGTTTTTT.

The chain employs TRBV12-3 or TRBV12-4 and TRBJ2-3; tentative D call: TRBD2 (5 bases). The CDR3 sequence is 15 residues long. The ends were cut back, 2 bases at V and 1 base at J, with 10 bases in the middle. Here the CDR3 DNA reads TGTGCCAGCAGTTTACCGTCGAGGGGCACAGATACGCAGTATTTT. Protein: CASSLPSRGTDTQYF.

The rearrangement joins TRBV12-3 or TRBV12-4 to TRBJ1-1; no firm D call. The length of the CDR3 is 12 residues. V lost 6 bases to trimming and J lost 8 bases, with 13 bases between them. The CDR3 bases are TGTGCCAGCAGATTCCCCCAGACCGAAGCTTTCTTT. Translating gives CASRFPQTEAFF.

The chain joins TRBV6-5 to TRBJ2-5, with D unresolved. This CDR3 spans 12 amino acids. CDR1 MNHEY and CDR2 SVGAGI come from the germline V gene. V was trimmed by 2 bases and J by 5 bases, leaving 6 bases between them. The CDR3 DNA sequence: TGTGCCAGCAGTTACAACGAGGAGACCCAGTACTTC. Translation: CASSYNEETQYF.

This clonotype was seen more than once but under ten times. CDR3 in amino acids: CSVGLIIGVEAFF. CDR3 in DNA: TGCAGCGTTGGTTTGATAATCGGCGTTGAAGCTTTCTTT. The chain links TRBV29-1 to TRBJ1-1; no clear D gene. Trimming took 4 bases from V and 7 from J, leaving 16 bases between them. CDR1 is SQVTM and CDR2 is ANQGSEA in the germline V gene. CDR3 length: 13 residues.